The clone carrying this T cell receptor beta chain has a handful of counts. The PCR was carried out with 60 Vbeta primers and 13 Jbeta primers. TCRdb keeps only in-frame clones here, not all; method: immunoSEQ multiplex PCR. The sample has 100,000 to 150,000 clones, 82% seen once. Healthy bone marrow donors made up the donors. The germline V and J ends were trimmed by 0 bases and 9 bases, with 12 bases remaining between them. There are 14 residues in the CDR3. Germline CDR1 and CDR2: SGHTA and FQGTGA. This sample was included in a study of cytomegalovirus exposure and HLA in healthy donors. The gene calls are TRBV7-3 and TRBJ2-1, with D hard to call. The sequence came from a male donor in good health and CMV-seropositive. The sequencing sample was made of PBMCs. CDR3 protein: CASSLTPGGSEQFF. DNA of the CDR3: TGTGCCAGCAGCTTAACCCCGGGTGGAAGTGAGCAGTTCTTC.